This TCR beta chain derives from a study of blood T cells in healthy people across ages. The donors, all healthy, were Caucasians living in Russia, aged about 6 to 100. Combining a sample-barcoded 5' primer with a J-beta primer mix, a second PCR ran for about 6 to 12 cycles. TCRdb called the 5' RACE reads again in MiXCR, with one record for every CDR3 protein. Of over 450,000 distinct CDR3 sequences listed, 24% were seen once; the top ten hold less than 9%. CDR1 MNHNS and CDR2 SASEGT come from the germline V gene. The CDR3 consists of 11 residues. V was trimmed by 6 bases and J by 9 bases, leaving 9 bases between them. The sample also formed part of further work on T cells of mothers and their children.

The chain is built from TRBV6-1 and TRBJ1-5, with D possibly TRBD1 on 5 matching bases. Specimen: blood. The source of this sequence is a boy younger than 18 in good health. The CDR3 coding sequence is TGTGCCAGCAGCGACGGGGCGCCCCAGCATTTT. Amino acids: CASSDGAPQHF.